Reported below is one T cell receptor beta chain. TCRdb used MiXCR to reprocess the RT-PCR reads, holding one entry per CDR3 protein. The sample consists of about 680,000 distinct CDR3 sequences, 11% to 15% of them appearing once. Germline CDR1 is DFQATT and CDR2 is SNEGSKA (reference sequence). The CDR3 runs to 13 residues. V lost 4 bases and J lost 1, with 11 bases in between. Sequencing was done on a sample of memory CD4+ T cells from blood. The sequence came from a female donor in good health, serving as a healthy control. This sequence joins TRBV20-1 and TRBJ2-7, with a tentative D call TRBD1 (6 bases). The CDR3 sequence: CSAIDRRSYEQYF. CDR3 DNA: TGCAGTGCTATAGACAGGCGTTCCTACGAGCAGTACTTC.